This is a list of T cell receptor beta chains from one sample in a study of blood T cell repertoires in COVID-19. This table comes from immunoSEQ multiplex PCR, and its TCRdb copy is limited to in-frame clones, with some not included. The data show 160,000 or so clones, with 65% to 85% seen just once and around 14% held by the top ten. The sequencing input was peripheral blood. Receptor source: an elderly woman with acute or convalescent COVID-19. The CDR3 runs from the conserved cysteine through the conserved F or W.

V	J	CDR3
TRBV6-1	TRBJ2-5	CASSELAGGPQETQYF
TRBV5-3	TRBJ2-3	CARSPGPGDTQYF
TRBV18	TRBJ1-1	CASRGQGNTEAFF
TRBV28	TRBJ1-5	CASSTNRGFGNQPQHF
TRBV19	TRBJ2-1	CASSQRATSGRYNEQFF
TRBV11-2	TRBJ2-5	CASSLVDFAKETQYF
TRBV28	TRBJ2-7	CASSLWGYYEQYF
TRBV7-8	TRBJ2-2	CASSLFTGGNTGELFF
TRBV28	TRBJ2-7	CASSPEHSYEQYF
TRBV3-1/TRBV3-2	TRBJ1-1	CASSRTGEAFF
TRBV7-2	TRBJ2-2	CASSATRLAGELFF
TRBV3-1/TRBV3-2	TRBJ1-1	CASSQDGMAAFF
TRBV3-1/TRBV3-2	TRBJ1-1	CASSHLGHGSTEAFF
TRBV5-1	TRBJ2-5	CASSLGQGGVETQYF
TRBV18	TRBJ2-5	CASSRDSQETQYF
TRBV6-1	TRBJ1-4	CASSEDINRGARKLFF
TRBV5-1	TRBJ1-2	CASSSQGQGGSYGYTF
TRBV28	TRBJ1-1	CASGLQTEAFF
TRBV6-1	TRBJ1-2	CASSVYLQGGNYGYTF
TRBV19	TRBJ1-1	CASSTLGTAFTEAFF
TRBV19	TRBJ1-5	CASTLGGGTSNQPQHF
TRBV3-1/TRBV3-2	TRBJ1-1	CASSRAGGTEAFF
TRBV13	TRBJ2-7	CASSLEPGASYEQYF
TRBV30	TRBJ1-5	CAWSRAGRNQPQHF
TRBV3-1/TRBV3-2	TRBJ2-1	CASSALAGEGNEQFF
TRBV5-5	TRBJ1-1	CASSRGQGMNTEAFF
TRBV27	TRBJ1-1	CASSLSWLGNNRVTEAFF
TRBV9	TRBJ2-2	CASSAADSGFGELFF
TRBV5-8	TRBJ1-1	CASSRRDRDTEAFF
TRBV7-3	TRBJ2-2	CASSNRGLAGEELFF
TRBV27	TRBJ2-3	CASSPELAGLVSTDTQYF
TRBV30	TRBJ1-4	CAWGQTTNEKLFF
TRBV15	TRBJ2-3	CATSRDRGIGINTQYF
TRBV30	TRBJ2-7	CAWRQGFGQYF
TRBV2	TRBJ1-5	CASNSRDNSNQPQHF
TRBV3-1/TRBV3-2	TRBJ1-6	CASSLQGNDNSPLHF
TRBV14	TRBJ2-1	CASSQIGSGNYNEQFF
TRBV28	TRBJ2-3	CASSPPGGRIGDTQYF
TRBV4-1	TRBJ2-2	CASSQNPSGGTGELFF
TRBV19	TRBJ2-7	CASSPGTGHREQYF
TRBV20-1	TRBJ2-2	CSASGGSGELFF
TRBV5-4	TRBJ1-2	CASSIRDRGYGYTF
TRBV7-9	TRBJ2-3	CASSLSGGITDTQYF
TRBV5-1	TRBJ1-6	CASSLGLGWGTDSYNSPLHF
TRBV5-1	TRBJ1-4	CASSSQGQGAATNEKLFF
TRBV7-8	TRBJ2-7	CASSLATGVSYEQYF
TRBV11-3	TRBJ2-2	CASSFGLAGGTGELFF
TRBV7-2	TRBJ2-2	CASSFRQGDTGELFF
TRBV19	TRBJ1-2	CASRGQGGYTF
TRBV19	TRBJ1-3	CASTPQTGNTIYF
TRBV19	TRBJ1-2	CASSIKGGSAIPRNYGYTF
TRBV19	TRBJ2-7	CASSISPDPGEQYF
TRBV6-1	TRBJ2-3	CASSEAPLILAGATDTQYF